Sequencing of this TCR beta chain was carried out in a study of cytomegalovirus exposure and HLA in healthy donors. This CDR3 is built from 16 residues. Germline trimming cut 4 bases from V and 4 bases from J; bases unmatched to any gene: 5. Germline-derived CDR1 and CDR2 are MGHDK and SYGVNS. It was with 60 Vbeta and 13 Jbeta primers that the PCR ran. Using immunoSEQ multiplex PCR, the repertoire was profiled, and TCRdb retains in-frame clones only, with some absent. The data contain about 200,000 clones, about four fifths of them singletons. This receptor was identified in a man aged 18 to 29 in good health and CMV-seronegative. This rearrangement joins TRBV25-1 to TRBJ2-3; TRBD2 agrees at 13 bases. Sequencing input: PBMCs. CDR3 sequence: CASSGTSGGSSDTQYF. CDR3 in DNA: TGTGCCAGCAGTGGGACTAGCGGGGGTTCGTCAGATACGCAGTATTTT. The variable domain in full, with the rest retrieved from reference TRBV25-1 and TRBJ2-3, is EADIYQTPRYLVIGTGKKITLECSQTMGHDKMYWYQQDPGMELHLIHYSYGVNSTEKGDLSSESTVSRIRTEHFPLTLESARPSHTSQYLCASSGTSGGSSDTQYFGPGTRLTVL.